The 11 T cell receptor beta chains given below trace back to one sample, sequenced in a study of resident and recirculating memory T cells in vitiligo. The table came from immunoSEQ multiplex PCR; TCRdb's copy has only in-frame clones and leaves some out. The repertoire holds 65,000 to 80,000 clones, with approximately 90% as singletons. Sequencing was done on a sample of blood. These receptors were collected from a male donor with vitiligo.

The V and J genes are TRBV29-1 and TRBJ2-1; a weak D match, TRBD1 (6 bases). CDR1 is SQVTM and CDR2 is ANQGSEA in the germline V gene. V was pared by 4 bases and J by 3 bases, with 16 bases between. The CDR3 spans 15 residues. In nucleotides, the CDR3 is TGCAGCGTTGCTCGTGTGCAGGGGTTCTACAATGAGCAGTTCTTC. This gives the protein CSVARVQGFYNEQFF.

The chain links TRBV2 to TRBJ1-5, with D tentatively TRBD1 (6 bases). The CDR3 loop spans 14 amino acids. Per germline, CDR1 SNHLY and CDR2 FYNNEI. Deletions cut 2 bases from V and 4 bases from J, with 9 bases between. The CDR3 protein is CASSERTVNQPQHF. The CDR3 DNA is TGTGCCAGCAGTGAACGGACAGTAAATCAGCCCCAGCATTTT. Full variable domain (rest looked up from reference TRBV2 and TRBJ1-5): EPEVTQTPSHQVTQMGQEVILRCVPISNHLYFYWYRQILGQKVEFLVSFYNNEISEKSEIFDDQFSVERPDGSNFTLKIRSTKLEDSAMYFCASSERTVNQPQHFGDGTRLSIL.

This CDR3 is CASSNLPLPSDEQYF. The CDR3 DNA is TGTGCCAGCAGCAATTTGCCACTTCCTTCGGACGAGCAGTACTTC. This chain uses TRBV21-1 with TRBJ2-7; the table's TRBD2 call for D was not verified on the DNA. TRBV21-1 constitutes a pseudogene. The CDR3 contains 15 residues.

The chain couples TRBV2 to TRBJ2-2, with 12 bases aligning to TRBD2. The CDR3 totals 16 residues. J lost 8 bases, V lost 5 bases, and 9 bases had no gene match. Germline CDR1 SNHLY, CDR2 FYNNEI. The CDR3 DNA follows: TGTGCCAGCAGTCCCCGGACTAGCGGGGTAGGGGGGGAGCTGTTTTTT. This gives the protein CASSPRTSGVGGELFF. Combining the CDR3 with reference TRBV2 and TRBJ2-2 gives the whole variable domain EPEVTQTPSHQVTQMGQEVILRCVPISNHLYFYWYRQILGQKVEFLVSFYNNEISEKSEIFDDQFSVERPDGSNFTLKIRSTKLEDSAMYFCASSPRTSGVGGELFFGEGSRLTVL.

The genes are TRBV5-1 and TRBJ2-5, with 7 nucleotides matching TRBD1. The CDR3 is 15 residues long. The germline V gene encodes CDR1 SGHRS and CDR2 YFSETQ. J was trimmed by 1 base and V by 4 bases; bases with no gene match: 7. CDR3 in DNA: TGCGCCAGCAGCCAACAGGGGACGACCCAAGAGACCCAGTACTTC. Amino acid sequence: CASSQQGTTQETQYF.

The chain links TRBV6-4 to TRBJ2-7; 9 nucleotides align to TRBD1. With 3 bases clipped from V and 7 bases from J, the junction kept 10 bases outside the gene matches. Germline V gene data show CDR1 as MRHNA and CDR2 as SNTAGT. The CDR3 consists of 15 residues. The CDR3 region is CASSDKGDRVWEQYF. CDR3 coding DNA: TGTGCCAGCAGTGATAAAGGGGACAGGGTGTGGGAGCAGTACTTC.

This clone was detected only once. This rearrangement joins TRBV5-1 to TRBJ2-1; TRBD2 matches at 7 bases. This CDR3 has 16 amino acids. V lost 0 bases and J lost 0; bases outside the gene matches: 3. CDR1 and CDR2 from the germline V gene are SGHRS and YFSETQ. CDR3 region: CASSLARTSSYNEQFF. The DNA for the CDR3 is TGCGCCAGCAGCTTGGCTCGGACTAGCTCCTACAATGAGCAGTTCTTC.

V gene TRBV30 combines with J gene TRBJ2-5, with 8 nucleotides matching TRBD1. The V gene end was trimmed by 5 bases and the J gene end by 5 bases; junction bases not matched to a gene: 4. Per germline, CDR1 GTSNPN and CDR2 SVGIG (reference sequence). This CDR3 is built from 12 residues. Written as DNA, the CDR3 is TGTGCCTGGGGACAGGGCCGGGAGACCCAGTACTTC. Residues: CAWGQGRETQYF.

This chain uses TRBV5-1 with TRBJ2-7, with D maybe TRBD1 (5 bases). V lost 0 bases, J lost 1 base, and 11 bases lay in between. Germline CDR1 reads SGHRS; CDR2 reads YFSETQ. This CDR3 contains 15 residues. In nucleotides, the CDR3 is TGCGCCAGCAGCTTGGCCTTGGACAAGTCCTACGAGCAGTACTTC. It translates to CASSLALDKSYEQYF.

The chain employs TRBV28 and TRBJ2-1, with 7 nucleotides matching TRBD2. Unmatched junction bases numbered 6, after V lost 4 bases and J lost 0 bases. CDR1 is MDHEN and CDR2 is SYDVKM in the germline V gene. The CDR3 length is 16 residues. DNA of the CDR3: TGTGCCAGCAGTTCCCTAGCGGCTAGCTCCTACAATGAGCAGTTCTTC. This translates into CASSSLAASSYNEQFF.

The chain couples TRBV9 to TRBJ1-1; 7 positions match TRBD1. This CDR3 contains 12 residues. J gave up 12 bases and V 0 bases, and 5 bases lay outside the gene matches. Germline values: CDR1 SGDLS, CDR2 YYNGEE. DNA of the CDR3: TGTGCCAGCAGCGTAGGGAGGGACAGAACTTTCTTT. The encoded protein is CASSVGRDRTFF. The full variable domain, in which reference TRBV9 and TRBJ1-1 provide the parts outside the CDR3, is DSGVTQTPKHLITATGQRVTLRCSPRSGDLSVYWYQQSLDQGLQFLIQYYNGEERAKGNILERFSAQQFPDLHSELNLSSLELGDSALYFCASSVGRDRTFFGQGTRLTVV.